These 22 T cell receptor beta chains came from one sample sequenced in a study of T cells in Graves' hyperthyroidism and ophthalmopathy. Regions amplified from RNA transcripts were the TCR beta CDR3 regions. The primer set for the first-round RT-PCR of the TCR CDR3 was HTBI. TCRdb reprocessed the multiplex PCR reads via MiXCR and lists one record per CDR3 protein. The data show hundreds of thousands of distinct CDR3 sequences, 11% to 15% seen once. The specimen was blood. These receptors were obtained from a man in his fifties with Graves' ophthalmopathy.

Notes on this clonotype: A much larger clone sits a single nucleotide away, making a read error possible. This chain uses TRBV7-9 with TRBJ1-1, with D possibly matching TRBD1 (6 bases). Trimming removed 9 bases at V and 5 bases at J, with 19 bases between. The CDR3 sequence is 14 residues long. Germline CDR1 and CDR2: SEHNR and FQNEAQ (reference sequence). In DNA form, the CDR3 reads TGTGCCAGTAAGGAGGGGGGGCCGGATACTGAAGCTTTCTTT. As protein: CASKEGGPDTEAFF.

This clonotype occurred many times. The chain is built from TRBV5-1 and TRBJ2-2; no reliable D call. V gave up 4 bases and J gave up 6 bases, with 10 bases separating them. This CDR3 region has 13 residues. Germline CDR1 reads SGHRS; CDR2 reads YFSETQ. DNA of the CDR3: TGCGCCAGCAGCCTGATTGGGTCCGGGGAGCTGTTTTTT. It is translated as CASSLIGSGELFF.

This clonotype was counted many times. The chain employs TRBV3-1 and TRBJ2-1, with TRBD2 matching 9 bases. V dropped 2 bases and J dropped 8; count of bases not matched to a gene: 10. Germline assignment: CDR1 LGHDT and CDR2 YNNKEL (reference sequence). This CDR3 has 16 amino acids. In DNA form, the CDR3 reads TGTGCCAGCAGCCAATACGGGACTAGCCTCGTTGATGAGCAGTTCTTC. Translation: CASSQYGTSLVDEQFF.

This clonotype has at least ten counts. V is TRBV28 and J is TRBJ1-5, with 7 bases lining up with TRBD1. The CDR3 length is 15 residues. The junction had 6 bases not matched to a gene; V was cut back by 5 bases and J by 2 bases. Looked up from germline, CDR1 is MDHEN and CDR2 is SYDVKM. The CDR3 spells CASSPRQGGNQPQHF. DNA for the CDR3: TGTGCCAGCAGTCCAAGACAGGGTGGCAATCAGCCCCAGCATTTT.

In this sample, this clonotype turned up a few times. The rearrangement links TRBV7-9 to TRBJ2-1; the match to TRBD2 covers 12 bases. V was clipped by 1 base and J by 3 bases; unmatched bases: 13. The CDR3 extends over 20 amino acids. CDR1 and CDR2 from the germline V gene are SEHNR and FQNEAQ (reference sequence). CDR3 amino acids: CASSLESFLAGGPDYNEQFF. CDR3 nucleotide sequence: TGTGCCAGCAGCTTAGAATCTTTCCTAGCGGGAGGGCCGGACTACAATGAGCAGTTCTTC.

This clonotype was detected many times. This sequence joins TRBV30 and TRBJ1-6; D is uncertain. The CDR3 extends over 14 amino acids. V was clipped by 1 base and J by 7 bases, with 11 bases between them. Germline V gene lookup returns CDR1 GTSNPN and CDR2 SVGIG (reference sequence). As DNA, the CDR3 is TGTGCCTGGAGTGCTCGGTTGGAGAATTCACCCCTCCACTTT. It translates to CAWSARLENSPLHF.

The chain recombines TRBV10-2 with TRBJ1-6; D is possibly TRBD1 (5 bases). CDR1 is WSHSY, CDR2 SAAADI, per germline. With 3 bases removed from V and 5 bases from J, the gap between germline ends came to 14 bases. The CDR3 is 16 residues long. The CDR3 region has the DNA TGCGCCAGCAGTGAAGTTCTGGGGGGAAATAATTCACCCCTCCACTTT. Translated: CASSEVLGGNNSPLHF.

This clonotype came up many times. The V gene is TRBV7-2, the J gene TRBJ1-6; D ambiguous. Trimming removed 6 bases at V and 7 bases at J, with 16 bases between. Germline assignment: CDR1 SGHTA and CDR2 FQGNSA. This CDR3 spans 15 amino acids. This chain's CDR3 is CASSPPPGLNSPLHF. The DNA of the CDR3 is TGTGCCAGCAGTCCCCCTCCAGGCCTGAATTCACCCCTCCACTTT.

This clonotype was seen more than once but under ten times. This chain links TRBV6-1 with TRBJ2-3; D is ambiguous. The CDR3 is 14 residues long. Trimming cost V 6 bases and J 1 base, with 11 bases left between them. Germline V gives CDR1 MNHNS, CDR2 SASEGT. In DNA, the CDR3 is TGTGCCAGCAGGATCGAGGCGGGCACAGATACGCAGTATTTT. This encodes CASRIEAGTDTQYF.

This clonotype occurred a few times. The chain has TRBV6-1 and TRBJ1-1, with a possible D match to TRBD1 (6 bases). CDR3 size: 13 residues. Deletions cut 7 bases from V and 1 base from J, with 10 bases between. Per the germline V gene, CDR1 is MNHNS and CDR2 is SASEGT. This chain's CDR3 is CASKGTPNTEAFF. DNA for the CDR3: TGTGCCAGCAAGGGGACACCGAACACTGAAGCTTTCTTT.

This clonotype occurred many times. V is TRBV28 and J is TRBJ2-7; 10 nucleotides line up with TRBD2. The V gene's germline CDR1 is MDHEN and CDR2 SYDVKM. Unmatched junction bases numbered 5, after V lost 5 bases and J lost 1 base. The CDR3 is made up of 15 amino acids. CDR3 region: CASSPGTSVSYEQYF. The CDR3 region has the DNA TGTGCCAGCAGTCCCGGGACTAGCGTATCCTACGAGCAGTACTTC.

The table lists this clonotype with a few counts. The rearrangement links TRBV28 to TRBJ1-1, with 8 bases identical to TRBD1. The length of the CDR3 is 16 residues. In germline, CDR1 is MDHEN, CDR2 SYDVKM. V was clipped by 5 bases and J by 7 bases; unmatched bases: 15. The CDR3 reads CASSGVPRGRMNEAFF. As DNA, the CDR3 is TGTGCCAGCAGTGGAGTACCCAGGGGGCGTATGAATGAAGCTTTCTTT.

This clonotype appeared a few times. The chain recombines TRBV9 with TRBJ2-6, with unresolved D. CDR1 and CDR2 from the germline V gene are SGDLS and YYNGEE. The CDR3 is made up of 12 amino acids. The V end lost 9 bases, the J end lost 10 bases, and 14 bases lay between the germline ends. The CDR3 sequence: CATVPWGNVLTF. CDR3 sequence (DNA): TGTGCCACCGTTCCGTGGGGTAACGTCCTGACTTTC.

This sequence joins TRBV19 and TRBJ2-5; 9 bases match TRBD2. The germline gives CDR1 LNHDA, CDR2 SQIVND (reference sequence). Unmatched junction bases numbered 6, after V lost 5 bases and J lost 5 bases. This CDR3 spans 14 amino acids. The CDR3: CASSAIAGAETQYF. CDR3 DNA sequence: TGTGCCAGTAGTGCAATAGCGGGAGCGGAGACCCAGTACTTC.

This clonotype was seen at least ten times. V is TRBV28 and J is TRBJ1-1; D ambiguous. From germline, CDR1 is MDHEN and CDR2 SYDVKM. The CDR3 is 13 amino acids. V was pared by 4 bases and J by 6 bases, with 12 bases between. The CDR3 protein is CASSSYLGAEAFF. The DNA of the CDR3 is TGTGCCAGCAGTTCCTATCTCGGGGCTGAAGCTTTCTTT. Using reference TRBV28 and TRBJ1-1 for the parts outside the CDR3, the full variable domain is DVKVTQSSRYLVKRTGEKVFLECVQDMDHENMFWYRQDPGLGLRLIYFSYDVKMKEKGDIPEGYSVSREKKERFSLILESASTNQTSMYLCASSSYLGAEAFFGQGTRLTVV.

This clonotype was observed many times. This chain connects TRBV2 to TRBJ2-3, with D hard to call. With 6 bases removed from V and 2 bases from J, the gap between germline ends came to 12 bases. CDR1 is SNHLY, CDR2 FYNNEI, per germline. CDR3 length: 14 amino acids. The CDR3 spells CASSQQRFTDTQYF. The CDR3 DNA is TGTGCCAGCAGCCAGCAGCGTTTCACAGATACGCAGTATTTT. The entire variable domain, with the rest obtained from reference TRBV2 and TRBJ2-3, is as follows: EPEVTQTPSHQVTQMGQEVILRCVPISNHLYFYWYRQILGQKVEFLVSFYNNEISEKSEIFDDQFSVERPDGSNFTLKIRSTKLEDSAMYFCASSQQRFTDTQYFGPGTRLTVL.

The chain combines TRBV7-9 with TRBJ2-3; TRBD2 matches at 8 bases. The CDR3 spans 16 residues. J lost 7 bases, V lost 1 base, and 10 bases had no gene match. CDR1 is SEHNR and CDR2 is FQNEAQ in the germline V gene (reference sequence). CDR3: CASSLGQAGARNTQYF. CDR3 in DNA: TGTGCCAGCAGCTTAGGTCAAGCGGGGGCGCGGAATACGCAGTATTTT.

The table lists this clonotype with many counts. The chain is built from TRBV18 and TRBJ2-5, with TRBD2 matching over 8 bases. V shed 2 bases and J 14 bases; nucleotides not matched to a gene: 16. The CDR3 has 15 amino acids. CDR1 and CDR2 (germline): KGHSH, LQKENI. The CDR3, as DNA: TGTGCCAGCTCACCATCGAAGCGGGAGACGATCGCCTCCTACTTC. It specifies CASSPSKRETIASYF.

This clonotype has a count of ten or more. This chain joins TRBV7-2 and TRBJ2-1; D uncertain. Trimming removed 5 bases at V and 12 bases at J, with 20 bases between. The CDR3 has 14 amino acids. Germline V gene lookup returns CDR1 SGHTA and CDR2 FQGNSA. CDR3: CASSASSSSVGQFF. The CDR3 DNA reads as TGTGCCAGCAGCGCCAGTTCATCCTCGGTCGGGCAGTTCTTC.

This clonotype turned up a few times. The chain has TRBV12-3 or TRBV12-4 and TRBJ2-1; 13 bases line up with TRBD2. Trimming took 4 bases from V and 8 from J; bases not matched to a gene: 8. The CDR3 contains 16 residues. CDR3 in DNA: TGTGCCAGCAGTTCGGGACTAGCGGGGCCCCTAGATGAGCAGTTCTTC. It encodes CASSSGLAGPLDEQFF.

Regarding this clonotype: Without the conserved terminal phenylalanine or tryptophan, this CDR3 likely stems from a read error. The V call is TRBV2, the J call TRBJ1-2; no reliable D call. This CDR3 comprises 15 residues. The V and J ends lost 5 bases and 1 base respectively, with 14 bases between them. Germline values: CDR1 SNHLY, CDR2 FYNNEI. The CDR3 spells CASSLQLTSNYGYTL. DNA of the CDR3: TGTGCCAGCAGTCTCCAGCTAACGAGTAACTATGGCTACACCCTC.

The rearrangement uses TRBV15 and TRBJ2-5; D is ambiguous. The V end was cut by 0 bases, the J end by 5 bases, with 10 bases between. Germline V lookup: CDR1 LNHNV, CDR2 YYDKDF (reference sequence). The length of the CDR3 is 14 residues. The CDR3 loop reads CATSREIGLETQYF. CDR3 DNA: TGTGCCACCAGCAGAGAAATAGGCCTGGAGACCCAGTACTTC.